Listed here is a single T cell receptor (beta chain). In TCRdb, the 5' RACE reads were re-called with MiXCR into one record per CDR3 protein. The sample yields approximately 89,000 distinct CDR3 sequences, approximately 5.4% seen once. The data were taken from a study of T cells of healthy individuals. V was pared by 5 bases and J by 1 base, with 2 bases of the junction left unmatched. In germline, CDR1 is SGHVS, CDR2 FQNEAQ. CDR3 length: 14 amino acids. This TCR derives from a female donor in good health. This chain joins TRBV7-8 and TRBJ1-1; 9 nucleotides match TRBD1. For the CDR3, the DNA is TGTGCCAGCAGCAAGGGACAGGGGAACACTGAAGCTTTCTTT. Its translation: CASSKGQGNTEAFF.